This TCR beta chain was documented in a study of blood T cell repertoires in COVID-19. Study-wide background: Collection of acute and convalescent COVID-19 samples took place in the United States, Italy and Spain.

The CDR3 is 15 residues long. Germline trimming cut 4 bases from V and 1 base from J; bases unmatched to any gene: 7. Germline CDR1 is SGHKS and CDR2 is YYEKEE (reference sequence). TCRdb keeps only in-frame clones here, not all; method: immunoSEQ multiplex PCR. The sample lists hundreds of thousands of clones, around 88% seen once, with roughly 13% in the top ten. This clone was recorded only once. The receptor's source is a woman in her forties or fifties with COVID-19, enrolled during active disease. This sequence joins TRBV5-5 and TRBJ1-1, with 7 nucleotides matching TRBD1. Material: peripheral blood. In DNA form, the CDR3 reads TGTGCCAGCAGCGTAAAGGGACAGCGGAACACTGAAGCTTTCTTT. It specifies CASSVKGQRNTEAFF. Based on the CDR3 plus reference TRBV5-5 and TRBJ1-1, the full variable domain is DAGVTQSPTHLIKTRGQQVTLRCSPISGHKSVSWYQQVLGQGPQFIFQYYEKEERGRGNFPDRFSARQFPNYSSELNVNALLLGDSALYLCASSVKGQRNTEAFFGQGTRLTVV.